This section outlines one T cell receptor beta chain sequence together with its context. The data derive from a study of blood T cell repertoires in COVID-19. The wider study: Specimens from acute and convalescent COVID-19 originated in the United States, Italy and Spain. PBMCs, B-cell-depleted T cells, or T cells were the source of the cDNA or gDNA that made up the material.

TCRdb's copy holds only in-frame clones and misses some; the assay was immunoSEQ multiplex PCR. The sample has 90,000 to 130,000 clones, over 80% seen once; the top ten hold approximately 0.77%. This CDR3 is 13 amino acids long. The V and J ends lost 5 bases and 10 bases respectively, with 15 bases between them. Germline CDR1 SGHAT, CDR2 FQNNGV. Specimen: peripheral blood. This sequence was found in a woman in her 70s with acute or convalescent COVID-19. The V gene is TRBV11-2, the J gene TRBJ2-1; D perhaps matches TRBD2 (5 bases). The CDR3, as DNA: TGTGCCAGCAGCCCTCGGACTCCCCAAGAGCAGTTCTTC. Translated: CASSPRTPQEQFF. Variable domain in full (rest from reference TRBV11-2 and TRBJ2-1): EAGVAQSPRYKIIEKRQSVAFWCNPISGHATLYWYQQILGQGPKLLIQFQNNGVVDDSQLPKDRFSAERLKGVDSTLKIQPAKLEDSAVYLCASSPRTPQEQFFGPGTRLTVL.